The 18 T cell receptor beta chains given below trace back to one sample, sequenced in a study of identical twins. TCRdb passed the 5' RACE reads through MiXCR, listing each CDR3 protein once. The top ten hold 1.5% to 2% of the sample, which has about 700,000 distinct CDR3 sequences, less than 7% seen once. Sequencing input: naive T cells sorted from blood. The source is a young man in good health.

This clonotype was detected many times. This sequence joins TRBV9 and TRBJ1-5; unclear D gene. Trimming left V 2 bases short and J 6 bases short, with 9 bases between. The germline V gene has CDR1 SGDLS and CDR2 YYNGEE. The CDR3 runs 13 residues. The DNA of the CDR3 is TGTGCCAGCAGCGTCGGAGATAGTCAGCCCCAGCATTTT. Protein: CASSVGDSQPQHF.

The sample holds many counts of this clonotype. The gene calls are TRBV13 and TRBJ2-1, with 12 bases identical to TRBD2. Germline trimming cut 5 bases from V and 8 bases from J; bases unmatched to any gene: 7. This CDR3 has 15 residues. CDR1 and CDR2 (germline): PRHDT, FYEKMQ (reference sequence). This CDR3 is CASSPRGLAGYEQFF. As DNA, the CDR3 is TGTGCCAGCAGCCCAAGGGGACTAGCGGGTTATGAGCAGTTCTTC.

This clonotype has at least ten counts. The genes are TRBV12-3 or TRBV12-4 and TRBJ2-1; 7 nucleotides match TRBD2. The length of the CDR3 is 12 residues. The J segment lost 8 bases and the V segment lost 8 bases, leaving 6 bases of the junction unmatched. CDR3: CASGRATDEQFF. As DNA, the CDR3 is TGTGCCAGCGGGAGGGCCACGGATGAGCAGTTCTTC.

In this sample, this clonotype turned up many times. The chain joins TRBV7-2 to TRBJ2-4, with D perhaps matching TRBD1 or TRBD2 (5 bases each). This CDR3 region has 14 residues. The germline V gene has CDR1 SGHTA and CDR2 FQGNSA. Trimming removed 2 bases from V and 4 bases from J, with 9 bases in between. CDR3 nucleotide sequence: TGTGCCAGCAGCTTATCGGGACGGAAAAACATTCAGTACTTC. As protein: CASSLSGRKNIQYF. The whole variable domain, filled in from reference TRBV7-2 and TRBJ2-4, reads GAGVSQSPSNKVTEKGKDVELRCDPISGHTALYWYRQSLGQGLEFLIYFQGNSAPDKSGLPSDRFSAERTGGSVSTLTIQRTQQEDSAVYLCASSLSGRKNIQYFGAGTRLSVL.

This clonotype was seen ten or more times. The chain joins TRBV20-1 to TRBJ2-1, with 11 bases lining up with TRBD2. This CDR3 contains 15 residues. Trimming removed 3 bases from V and 8 bases from J; junction bases left unmatched: 9. The germline gives CDR1 DFQATT, CDR2 SNEGSKA (reference sequence). CDR3 in DNA: TGCAGTGCTAGTTCTAGCGGGAGGCCGATCGATGAGCAGTTCTTC. Encoded protein: CSASSSGRPIDEQFF.

The table lists this clonotype with many counts. This chain joins TRBV12-3 or TRBV12-4 and TRBJ2-5, with 7 bases aligning to TRBD2. This CDR3 spans 16 amino acids. Trimming at V came to 6 bases and at J to 3 bases, leaving 13 bases not matched to a gene. CDR3 sequence reads: CASSHGVTSTKETQYF. For the CDR3, the DNA is TGTGCCAGCAGCCACGGGGTGACTAGCACGAAAGAGACCCAGTACTTC.

This clonotype was detected a few times. V usage is TRBV10-3 and J usage is TRBJ1-5, with D possibly being TRBD1 (5 bases). Trimming took off 10 bases at V and 0 bases at J, with 19 bases between the two ends. There are 16 residues in the CDR3. CDR1 ENHRY and CDR2 SYGVKD come from the germline V gene. CDR3 region: CATGSRGSNSNQPQHF. The CDR3 bases are TGTGCCACCGGGTCGAGGGGCTCGAATAGCAATCAGCCCCAGCATTTT.

This clonotype was counted only a few times. The chain couples TRBV5-1 to TRBJ1-4; TRBD1 matches at 7 bases. The junction had 4 bases not matched to a gene; V was cut back by 2 bases and J by 3 bases. CDR1 and CDR2 (germline): SGHRS, YFSETQ. This CDR3 comprises 15 residues. CDR3 residues: CASSFSGTANEKLFF. CDR3 coding DNA: TGCGCCAGCAGCTTTAGCGGGACAGCTAATGAAAAACTGTTTTTT.

The chain uses TRBV4-3 and TRBJ2-7; D is ambiguous. CDR3 length equals 14 residues. V lost 0 bases and J lost 1, with 7 bases in between. Germline values: CDR1 LGHNA, CDR2 YSLEER. CDR3 region: CASSQDSLSYEQYF. The DNA of the CDR3 is TGCGCCAGCAGCCAAGACAGTCTATCCTACGAGCAGTACTTC.

Ten or more counts support this clonotype. V usage is TRBV10-3 and J usage is TRBJ2-7; TRBD2 matches at 9 bases. From germline, CDR1 is ENHRY and CDR2 SYGVKD. Trimming removed 6 bases from V and 4 bases from J; junction bases left unmatched: 7. The CDR3 is 14 residues long. The CDR3 protein is CAISPSGGSYEQYF. The DNA for the CDR3 is TGTGCCATCAGCCCCAGCGGGGGGTCTTACGAGCAGTACTTC.

This clonotype was counted only a few times. CDR3 loop: CASILTGPGQGARIGDNEQFF. CDR3 nucleotides: TGTGCCAGCATTCTAACAGGACCGGGACAGGGGGCAAGAATAGGGGACAATGAGCAGTTCTTC. V gene TRBV28 combines with J gene TRBJ2-1; TRBD1 agrees at 12 bases. The J segment lost 5 bases and the V segment lost 7 bases, leaving 24 bases of the junction unmatched. The CDR3 spans 21 residues. Germline V gene lookup returns CDR1 MDHEN and CDR2 SYDVKM.

This clonotype has a count of ten or more. The chain links TRBV10-2 to TRBJ2-1, with TRBD2 matching 8 bases. The trim removed 6 bases at V and 3 bases at J, leaving 1 base unmatched. The CDR3 has 13 residues. CDR1 WSHSY and CDR2 SAAADI come from the germline V gene. The CDR3 sequence is CASSGGVYNEQFF. The CDR3 DNA follows: TGCGCCAGCAGCGGGGGGGTCTACAATGAGCAGTTCTTC.

This clonotype has a count of ten or more. The rearrangement joins TRBV29-1 to TRBJ1-2; weak D call: TRBD1 (5 bases). Trimming took off 3 bases at V and 4 bases at J, with 15 bases between the two ends. This CDR3 region has 14 residues. Germline loops: CDR1 SQVTM, CDR2 ANQGSEA. CDR3 loop: CSVEVAGTGYGYTF. The CDR3 nucleotides read TGCAGCGTTGAGGTGGCAGGGACGGGCTATGGCTACACCTTC. The variable domain in full, with the rest retrieved from reference TRBV29-1 and TRBJ1-2, is SAVISQKPSRDICQRGTSLTIQCQVDSQVTMMFWYRQQPGQSLTLIATANQGSEATYESGFVIDKFPISRPNLTFSTLTVSNMSPEDSSIYLCSVEVAGTGYGYTFGSGTRLTVV.

This clonotype has only a few counts. The rearrangement links TRBV5-5 to TRBJ2-4; D is unclear. The CDR3 contains 14 residues. The V and J ends lost 0 bases and 0 bases respectively, with 4 bases between them. Looked up from germline, CDR1 is SGHKS and CDR2 is YYEKEE (reference sequence). CDR3 sequence reads: CASSLGSAKNIQYF. In DNA form, the CDR3 reads TGTGCCAGCAGCTTGGGGTCAGCCAAAAACATTCAGTACTTC.

This sequence joins TRBV6-5 and TRBJ2-5; unclear D gene. Germline loops: CDR1 MNHEY, CDR2 SVGAGI. This CDR3 has 12 residues. Trimming removed 7 bases from V and 7 bases from J, with 13 bases in between. CDR3: CASIEGEGTQYF. For the CDR3, the DNA is TGTGCCAGCATCGAAGGAGAAGGGACCCAGTACTTC.

This clonotype was seen ten or more times. The gene calls are TRBV20-1 and TRBJ2-1; D is tentatively TRBD1 or TRBD2 (5 bases each). This CDR3 has 14 amino acids. V was pared by 2 bases and J by 9 bases, with 17 bases between. In germline, CDR1 is DFQATT, CDR2 SNEGSKA (reference sequence). Here the CDR3 DNA reads TGCAGTGCTAGATCCCCGGGACCCCGTCCTGAGCAGTTCTTC. This sequence encodes CSARSPGPRPEQFF.

This clonotype was observed many times. V and J are TRBV6-5 and TRBJ2-7; weak D call: TRBD1 (5 bases). The germline V gene encodes CDR1 MNHEY and CDR2 SVGAGI. V shed 6 bases and J shed 4 bases, with 19 bases lying between them. The CDR3 runs 15 residues. Here the CDR3 DNA reads TGTGCCAGCAGCTCCCCGAGCACAGGCCATTACGAGCAGTACTTC. This gives the protein CASSSPSTGHYEQYF.

This clonotype was seen at least ten times. The chain combines TRBV3-1 with TRBJ2-2; TRBD2 might be the D (6 bases). The CDR3 runs to 16 residues. Trimming cost V 4 bases and J 0 bases, with 12 bases left between them. Germline CDR1 LGHDT, CDR2 YNNKEL (reference sequence). CDR3 nucleotides: TGTGCCAGCAGCCCTCAGGGCGGGGCGAACACCGGGGAGCTGTTTTTT. Translation gives CASSPQGGANTGELFF.